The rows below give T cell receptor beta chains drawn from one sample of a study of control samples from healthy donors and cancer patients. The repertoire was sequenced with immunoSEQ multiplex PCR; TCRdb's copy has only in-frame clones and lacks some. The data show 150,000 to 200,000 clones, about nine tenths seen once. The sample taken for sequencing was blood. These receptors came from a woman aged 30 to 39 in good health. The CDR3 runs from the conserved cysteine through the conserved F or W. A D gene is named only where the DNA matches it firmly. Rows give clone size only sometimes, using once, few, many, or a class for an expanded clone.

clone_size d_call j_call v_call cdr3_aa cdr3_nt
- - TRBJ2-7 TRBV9 CASSGDKDEQYF TGTGCCAGCAGCGGGGATAAGGACGAGCAGTACTTT
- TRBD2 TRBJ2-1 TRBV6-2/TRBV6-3 CASSRLAGVDEQFF TGTGCCAGCAGCAGGCTAGCGGGAGTTGATGAGCAGTTCTTC
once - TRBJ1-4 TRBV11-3 CASSLGGRVGEKLFF TGTGCCAGCAGCTTAGGGGGCAGGGTCGGCGAAAAACTGTTTTTT
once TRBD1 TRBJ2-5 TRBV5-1 CASSWTGERETQYF TGCGCCAGCAGCTGGACAGGGGAGAGAGAGACCCAGTACTTC
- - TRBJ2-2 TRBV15 CATSTWTANTGELFF TGTGCCACCAGCACATGGACAGCGAACACCGGGGAGCTGTTTTTT
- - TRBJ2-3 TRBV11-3 CASSLDYFTDTQYF TGTGCCAGCAGCTTAGACTACTTCACAGATACGCAGTATTTT
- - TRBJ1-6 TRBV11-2 CASSFFQSSNSPLHF TGTGCCAGCAGCTTTTTTCAGTCTTCTAATTCACCCCTCCACTTT
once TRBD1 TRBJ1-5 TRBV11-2 CASSTTGGNQPQHF TGTGCCAGCAGCACGACAGGGGGCAATCAGCCCCAGCATTTT
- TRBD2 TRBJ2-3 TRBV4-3 CASSSRTSGRAGDTQYF TGCGCCAGCAGCTCCCGGACTAGCGGGAGGGCCGGCGATACGCAGTATTTT
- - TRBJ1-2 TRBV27 CASSLSTVQGYTF TGTGCCAGCAGTTTATCCACAGTGCAAGGCTACACCTTC
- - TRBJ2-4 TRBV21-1 CASSKAGVAKNIQYF TGTGCCAGCAGCAAAGCAGGGGTAGCCAAAAACATTCAGTACTTC
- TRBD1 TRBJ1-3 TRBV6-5 CASTGRGNSGNTIYF TGTGCCAGCACGGGCAGGGGGAACTCTGGAAACACCATATATTTT
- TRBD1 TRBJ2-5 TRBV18 CASSRGQSVEGDF TGTGCCAGCTCACGGGGACAGTCAGTAGAAGGGGACTTC
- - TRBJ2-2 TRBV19 CASSIPSFANTGELFF TGTGCCAGTAGTATTCCCTCCTTCGCGAACACCGGGGAGCTGTTTTTT
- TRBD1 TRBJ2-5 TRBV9 CASSADRVETQYF TGTGCCAGCAGCGCCGACAGGGTCGAGACCCAGTACTTC
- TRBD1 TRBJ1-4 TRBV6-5 CASSLDRAEKLFF TGTGCCAGCAGTCTGGACAGGGCGGAAAAACTGTTTTTT
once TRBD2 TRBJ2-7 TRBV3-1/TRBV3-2 CASSLRTRGEQYF TGTGCCAGCAGCCTAAGGACTAGGGGCGAGCAGTACTTC
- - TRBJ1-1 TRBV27 CASSFRDMNTEAFF TGTGCCAGCAGTTTTCGCGACATGAACACTGAAGCTTTCTTT
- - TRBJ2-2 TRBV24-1 CATSGMSEPGGELFF TGTGCCACCAGTGGAATGTCAGAGCCGGGCGGGGAGCTGTTTTTT
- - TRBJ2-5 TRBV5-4 CASSYGETQYF TGTGCCAGCAGCTACGGAGAGACCCAGTACTTC